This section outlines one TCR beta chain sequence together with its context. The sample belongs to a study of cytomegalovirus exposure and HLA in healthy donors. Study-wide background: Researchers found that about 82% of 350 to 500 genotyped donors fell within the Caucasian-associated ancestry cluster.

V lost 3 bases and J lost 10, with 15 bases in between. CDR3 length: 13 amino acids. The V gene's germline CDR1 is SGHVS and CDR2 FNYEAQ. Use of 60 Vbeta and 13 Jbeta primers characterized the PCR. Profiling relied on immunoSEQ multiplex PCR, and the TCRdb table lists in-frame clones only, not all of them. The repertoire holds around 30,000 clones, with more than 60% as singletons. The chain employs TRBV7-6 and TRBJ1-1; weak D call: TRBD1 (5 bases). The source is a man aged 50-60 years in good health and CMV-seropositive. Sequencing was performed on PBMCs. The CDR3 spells CASSLGPITGAFF. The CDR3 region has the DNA TGTGCCAGCAGCTTGGGGCCGATAACCGGAGCTTTCTTT.